The entry below describes one TCR beta chain. Its specific antigen is unknown. The record has no base qualities; no much larger clone is one base away. The data were obtained in a study of T cell repertoires in cytomegalovirus infection (dated by TCRdb to between 2018 and 2020). Background for the entire study: Peptide stimulations targeted recently identified HLA-C-restricted CMV epitopes, whose presentation resists viral immunomodulation, together with well-studied HLA-B-restricted epitopes. The HLA type of each donor mattered for the analysis, because public TCR beta signatures pointed to carriage of CMV infection along with the matching HLA type.

What the research found in general, with its limitations: In both this cohort and an independent roughly 350-donor cohort, the cumulative frequency of public TCR beta family members distinguished carriers of CMV infection plus the relevant HLA type. In the ex vivo response, HLA-C-restricted CMV-specific TCR beta clonotypes were dominant, and in two of eight donors the single most frequent clonotype came from this HLA-C-restricted group.

The meaning of the sample's treatment or condition label: in vitro stimulation with specific CMV peptide epitopes to enrich CMV-specific T cells. The run used an Illumina HiSeq 1500. TCRdb redid the processing of the public reads, applying fastp at Q25 and MiXCR, and retained in-frame beta chains. All rows with the same CDR3 protein become a single entry with the most common DNA and genes. For this sample there are about 160,000 distinct CDR3 sequences; roughly 22% appear just once. The ten largest clones take up roughly 27% of the sample. At the junction V is shortened by 0 bases and J by 2 bases, with 9 bases in between. The CDR3, cysteine through phenylalanine, is 15 amino acids long. Solely the CDR3 DNA is kept, with 45 bases framed from the first base. The germline V gene sets CDR1 to SGHTA and CDR2 to FQGNSA.

This receptor was obtained from a human donor in good health (CMV status not recorded). Some clones in this sample may be carry-over from other donors' samples. The sample consisted of CD8+ T cells from cultured PBMCs, taken from culture after CMV antigen stimulation. The V and J genes are TRBV7-2 and TRBJ2-3; tentative D gene TRBD2, with 5 bases matching. The nucleotide sequence reads as follows: TGTGCCAGCAGCTTAGCAACTGGACTCACAGATACGCAGTATTTT. It is translated as CASSLATGLTDTQYF.